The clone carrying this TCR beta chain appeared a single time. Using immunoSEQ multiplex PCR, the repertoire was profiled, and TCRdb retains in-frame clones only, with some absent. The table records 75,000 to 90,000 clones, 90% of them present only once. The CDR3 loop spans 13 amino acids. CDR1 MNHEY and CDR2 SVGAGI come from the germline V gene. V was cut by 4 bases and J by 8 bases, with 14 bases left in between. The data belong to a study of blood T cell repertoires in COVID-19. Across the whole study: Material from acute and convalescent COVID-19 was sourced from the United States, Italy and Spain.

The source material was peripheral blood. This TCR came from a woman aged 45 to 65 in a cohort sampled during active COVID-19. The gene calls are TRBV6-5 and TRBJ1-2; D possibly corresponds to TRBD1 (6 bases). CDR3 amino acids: CASSSPTGMGYTF. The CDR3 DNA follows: TGTGCCAGCAGTTCCCCGACAGGAATGGGCTACACCTTC.